This T cell receptor beta chain is drawn from a study of blood T cells in healthy people across ages. Study summary: Per two T cells, template switching captured roughly one barcoded beta molecule.

This CDR3 is built from 14 residues. V was shortened by 6 bases and J by 4 bases, with 13 bases between the two germline ends. Per germline, CDR1 ENHRY and CDR2 SYGVKD. Study-level results: CMV status of donors was unknown, possibly confounding expanded clonotype changes.

There are a few counts of this clonotype. What it recognizes is unknown. PCR was performed a second time for about 7 to 12 cycles using a sample-barcoded 5' primer and a J-beta primer mix. A minimum of 2.5 million CDR3-containing paired-end reads was obtained for each sample. TCRdb called the 5' RACE reads again in MiXCR, with one record for every CDR3 protein. The sample consists of 1.5 million to 2 million distinct CDR3 sequences, roughly 30% of them appearing once. What was sequenced was blood. The chain recombines TRBV10-3 with TRBJ1-5; TRBD1 is a possible D gene (5 bases). This TCR derives from a woman in her 30s in good health. The CDR3 loop reads CAISPGSLNQPQHF. For the CDR3, the DNA is TGTGCCATCAGCCCAGGGTCCTTAAATCAGCCCCAGCATTTT.